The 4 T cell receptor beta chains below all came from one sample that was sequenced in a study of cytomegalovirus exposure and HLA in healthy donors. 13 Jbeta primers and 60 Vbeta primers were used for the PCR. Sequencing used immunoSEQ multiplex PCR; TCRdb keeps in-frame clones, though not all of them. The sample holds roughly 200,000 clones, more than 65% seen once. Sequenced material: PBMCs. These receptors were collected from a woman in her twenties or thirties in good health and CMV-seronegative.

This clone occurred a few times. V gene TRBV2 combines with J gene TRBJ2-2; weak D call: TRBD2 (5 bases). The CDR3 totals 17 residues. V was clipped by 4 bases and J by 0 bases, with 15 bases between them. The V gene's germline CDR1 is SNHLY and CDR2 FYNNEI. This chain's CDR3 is CASSGGVPSSNTGELFF. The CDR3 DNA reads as TGTGCCAGCAGTGGGGGAGTTCCCTCCTCGAACACCGGGGAGCTGTTTTTT.

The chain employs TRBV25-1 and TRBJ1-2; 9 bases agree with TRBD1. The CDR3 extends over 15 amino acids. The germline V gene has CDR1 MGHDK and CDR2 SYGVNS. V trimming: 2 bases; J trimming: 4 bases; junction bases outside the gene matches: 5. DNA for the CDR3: TGTGCCAGCAGTGAAGACGGGACAGGGCCCTATGGCTACACCTTC. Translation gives CASSEDGTGPYGYTF.

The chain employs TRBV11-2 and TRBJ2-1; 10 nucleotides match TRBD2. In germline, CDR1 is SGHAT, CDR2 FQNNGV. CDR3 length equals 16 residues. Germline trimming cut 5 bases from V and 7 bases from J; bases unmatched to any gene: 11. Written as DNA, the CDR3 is TGTGCCAGCAGCCTAAGAGCGGGAGGGCCGTTTAATGAGCAGTTCTTC. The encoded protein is CASSLRAGGPFNEQFF.

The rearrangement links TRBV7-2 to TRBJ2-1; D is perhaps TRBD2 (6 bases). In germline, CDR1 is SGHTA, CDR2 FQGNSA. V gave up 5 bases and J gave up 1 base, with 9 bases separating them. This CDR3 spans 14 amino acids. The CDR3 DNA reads TGTGCCAGCAGCCCGACTAGATCCTACAATGAGCAGTTCTTC. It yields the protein CASSPTRSYNEQFF.